The 13 T cell receptor beta chains below come from one sample, sequenced in a study of T cells in localized non-small cell lung cancer (TCRdb year 2020). Library method: the immunoSEQ multiplex PCR assay. Not all clones reach the TCRdb copy of this immuneACCESS table, which keeps in-frame sequences only. Checked studies attribute under half of the gap to unresolved V genes and leave the rest unexplained. The sample table shows 30,000 to 50,000 clones, and about four fifths are seen once. The top ten clonotypes cover about 37% of the sample. The material was PBMCs, obtained before any cancer treatment. The origin of the receptors is a woman aged 40-75 years with stage II squamous cell lung carcinoma.

This chain connects TRBV27 to TRBJ1-1; D not certain. This CDR3 is built from 15 residues. V dropped 0 bases and J dropped 1 base, with 9 bases sitting between them. Germline CDR1 MNHEY, CDR2 SMNVEV (reference sequence). CDR3 nucleotides: TGTGCCAGCAGTTTATCCCCCCGGGGGAACACTGAAGCTTTCTTT. Translated, it gives CASSLSPRGNTEAFF.

This clone has a handful of counts. V usage is TRBV29-1 and J usage is TRBJ2-7; a weak D match, TRBD2 (5 bases). The germline gives CDR1 SQVTM, CDR2 ANQGSEA. Trimming pared 1 base from V and 0 bases from J, leaving 13 bases between. The CDR3 sequence is 15 residues long. CDR3 sequence reads: CSVEGTGEFSYEQYF. The DNA for the CDR3 is TGCAGCGTTGAAGGTACTGGGGAGTTCTCCTACGAGCAGTACTTC.

The rearrangement uses TRBV27 and TRBJ2-3, with D hard to call. The CDR3 totals 15 residues. Trimming stripped 2 bases from V and 1 base from J, with 10 bases between. The germline V gene has CDR1 MNHEY and CDR2 SMNVEV (reference sequence). The CDR3 DNA reads TGTGCCAGCAGTTTAAACATCTTAGGCACAGATACGCAGTATTTT. This codes for CASSLNILGTDTQYF.

This clone was counted once. The chain couples TRBV27 to TRBJ2-5; 8 bases match TRBD2. V trimming: 6 bases; J trimming: 2 bases; junction bases outside the gene matches: 8. Germline V lookup: CDR1 MNHEY, CDR2 SMNVEV (reference sequence). The CDR3 consists of 15 residues. The CDR3 sequence is CASRPIVAGQETQYF. As DNA, the CDR3 is TGTGCCAGCAGGCCCATCGTAGCGGGGCAAGAGACCCAGTACTTC.

This rearrangement joins TRBV5-1 to TRBJ2-2; TRBD1 is a possible D gene (5 bases). Germline V gene lookup returns CDR1 SGHRS and CDR2 YFSETQ. Trimming cost V 4 bases and J 10 bases, with 17 bases left between them. The length of the CDR3 is 14 residues. The CDR3 coding sequence is TGCGCCAGCAGCGATTTGTTAGAGACAGCGGAGCTGTTTTTT. It yields the protein CASSDLLETAELFF. Looking up the rest from reference TRBV5-1 and TRBJ2-2 gives the full variable domain: KAGVTQTPRYLIKTRGQQVTLSCSPISGHRSVSWYQQTPGQGLQFLFEYFSETQRNKGNFPGRFSGRQFSNSRSEMNVSTLELGDSALYLCASSDLLETAELFFGEGSRLTVL.

The V gene is TRBV7-2, the J gene TRBJ2-3; the D is unclear. The germline CDR1 and CDR2 sequences are SGHTA and FQGNSA. This CDR3 spans 13 amino acids. Between the trimmed V and J ends, which lost 3 bases and 3 bases, there was a span of 7 bases. The CDR3 protein is CASSFPNTDTQYF. In nucleotides, the CDR3 is TGTGCCAGCAGCTTCCCGAATACAGATACGCAGTATTTT.

The V and J genes are TRBV6-1 and TRBJ1-1; 8 bases align to TRBD1. This CDR3 contains 14 residues. V was clipped by 6 bases and J by 6 bases; unmatched bases: 9. CDR1 and CDR2 from the germline V gene are MNHNS and SASEGT. CDR3 nucleotides: TGTGCCAGCAGCGATCCGGACAGGGCCCCTGAAGCTTTCTTT. This encodes CASSDPDRAPEAFF.

The chain is built from TRBV19 and TRBJ2-7; 9 bases map to TRBD1. The CDR3 loop spans 15 amino acids. Germline values: CDR1 LNHDA, CDR2 SQIVND (reference sequence). The V gene end was trimmed by 4 bases and the J gene end by 6 bases; junction bases not matched to a gene: 10. The CDR3 nucleotides are TGTGCCAGTAGTAGTTCGGGACAGGGAGGAGGCGAGCAGTACTTC. This sequence encodes CASSSSGQGGGEQYF.

With regard to this clone: This same CDR3 is encoded by further DNA sequences in the sample. The V call is TRBV5-4, the J call TRBJ2-2; D is perhaps TRBD2 (5 bases). Per the germline V gene, CDR1 is SGHNT and CDR2 is YYREEE (reference sequence). This CDR3 is 14 amino acids long. V lost 1 base and J 4 bases, leaving 8 bases between the germline ends. For the CDR3, the DNA is TGTGCCAGCAGCTTGAAGGGAGTCACCGGGGAGCTGTTTTTT. As protein: CASSLKGVTGELFF.

The V gene is TRBV6-5, the J gene TRBJ2-7, with D hard to call. Trimming removed 3 bases from V and 6 bases from J, with 9 bases in between. The germline gives CDR1 MNHEY, CDR2 SVGAGI. The CDR3 sequence is 12 residues long. CDR3 sequence reads: CASSYRSGEQYF. The CDR3 region has the DNA TGTGCCAGCAGTTATAGGTCAGGCGAGCAGTACTTC.

This clone was observed once. The rearrangement joins TRBV15 to TRBJ1-1, with a possible D match to TRBD1 (5 bases). The germline V gene has CDR1 LNHNV and CDR2 YYDKDF (reference sequence). Between the trimmed V and J ends, which lost 0 bases and 1 base, there was a span of 9 bases. The CDR3 spans 15 residues. DNA of the CDR3: TGTGCCACCAGCAGAGAGGTGACAGCGAACACTGAAGCTTTCTTT. Translating gives CATSREVTANTEAFF.

This clone appeared a few times. The V call is TRBV6-6, the J call TRBJ2-2, with a weak D call TRBD1 (6 bases). Trimming took off 8 bases at V and 6 bases at J, with 13 bases between the two ends. The CDR3 has 13 amino acids. Germline V gives CDR1 MNHNY, CDR2 SVGAGI (reference sequence). The DNA of the CDR3 is TGTGCCAGCGCAGGGGTTTTGGCCGGGGAGCTGTTTTTT. Translation: CASAGVLAGELFF.

The chain has TRBV29-1 and TRBJ1-1; D gene ambiguous. Trimming took 6 bases from V and 4 from J, leaving 15 bases between them. Per the germline V gene, CDR1 is SQVTM and CDR2 is ANQGSEA. The CDR3 has 13 residues. As DNA, the CDR3 is TGCAGCGTCTCCGGGGAAATGGGCACTGAAGCTTTCTTT. Amino acids: CSVSGEMGTEAFF.